The rows below give T cell receptor beta chains drawn from one sample of a study of immune cell composition in non-small cell lung cancer. The table came from immunoSEQ multiplex PCR; TCRdb's copy has only in-frame clones and leaves some out. The sample includes roughly 3,000 clones, nearly 80% seen only once; the top ten take around 13%. Sequencing was carried out using non-adjacent lung tissue. These receptor sequences come from a human donor with non-small cell lung cancer. The donor label of this sample is uncertain. CDR3s leave out the opening cysteine and the closing phenylalanine or tryptophan. Fields, in order: V gene, J gene, clone size, CDR3 protein. Not every row has a clone size; where given, it reads once, few, many or a size class.

>TRBV5-1|TRBJ1-2|NA
ASSSGQEGDGYT
>TRBV29-1|TRBJ1-1|NA
SVWDRYTEAF
>TRBV11-2|TRBJ2-7|NA
ASSPQRSSYEQY
>TRBV7-7|TRBJ2-7|NA
ASSFGREDEQY
>TRBV10-2|TRBJ2-3|NA
ASSETSGNTQY
>TRBV6-1|TRBJ2-3|NA
ASSEGQGGTDTQY
>TRBV9|TRBJ2-1|NA
ASSLGMAHNEQF
>TRBV18|TRBJ1-1|few
ASSSSDRANTEAF
>TRBV4-2|TRBJ2-1|NA
ASSQPLGTEQF
>TRBV28|TRBJ1-1|NA
ASSLTNRGTTEAF
>TRBV19|TRBJ1-1|NA
ASSRGFRRQGAPEAF
>TRBV7-9|TRBJ2-2|NA
ASSRLAGTGELF